The present TCR beta chain was sequenced within a study of PD-L1 blockade in urothelial cancer. Study in general: From about 2014, patients received atezolizumab, given as 1,200 mg intravenously every 3 weeks. Men with urothelial cancer arising in the bladder made up about nine tenths of the roughly 29 patients. Patients had undergone 0 to 3 prior chemotherapy regimens.

This clone was detected once. Repertoires were generated with immunoSEQ multiplex PCR, while TCRdb's copy carries only in-frame clones and drops some. The sample lists tens of thousands of clones; approximately 85% were seen once. The time point: peripheral blood 6 weeks after treatment start. The germline gives CDR1 SGHNT, CDR2 YYREEE (reference sequence). CDR3 length: 16 amino acids. V dropped 0 bases and J dropped 4; count of bases not matched to a gene: 6. The gene calls are TRBV5-4 and TRBJ2-5; TRBD2 matches 10 bases. The sample was PBMCs, taken around atezolizumab (anti-PD-L1) treatment. This sequence originates from a man aged 50 or older with urothelial cancer. The CDR3 spells CASSLDASGSRETQYF. The CDR3, as DNA: TGTGCCAGCAGCTTGGATGCTAGCGGGAGCCGAGAGACCCAGTACTTC.